This TCR beta chain was recovered during a study of graft-versus-host responses after intestinal transplantation. Study in general: The recipients all started with anti-thymocyte globulin induction and then took tacrolimus and steroids for 2 to 4 years. General study findings and limits: Patients who carried graft-donor T cell macrochimerism also had high graft-versus-host to host-versus-graft clonal ratios in their allografts. The highest levels of circulating GvH clones went along with early declines in HvG clones after transplant.

V lost 7 bases, J lost 0 bases, and 14 bases lay in between. Germline V gene sequence: CDR1 MNHEY, CDR2 SMNVEV (reference sequence). This CDR3 region has 15 residues. Profiled with immunoSEQ multiplex PCR; TCRdb holds only in-frame clones, not every one. The sample yields approximately 40,000 clones, about 90% seen once. As for this clone: Its antigen is currently unknown.

Sequenced material: PBMCs, taken about 310 days after intestinal transplant. This clonotype was obtained from a human patient who received an intestinal transplant, so some T cells may come from the graft donor. V gene TRBV27 combines with J gene TRBJ2-3; TRBD2 might be the D (5 bases). In DNA form, the CDR3 reads TGTGCCAGCACTATCGGACGGGGAAGCACAGATACGCAGTATTTT. This gives the protein CASTIGRGSTDTQYF.